This TCR beta chain was recorded in a study of cytomegalovirus exposure and HLA in healthy donors. The overall study: From HLA-typed donors, an early data release held 70 million to 100 million unique TCRs. Findings and limits, study-wide: In a later analysis, the majority of CMV-associated beta chains seemingly showed HLA restriction. Rarity held for most TCR sequences, but there were some public TCRs that occurred in many donors.

Details on this clone: Its antigen is not known.

The PCR contained 60 Vbeta and 13 Jbeta primers. The data were produced by immunoSEQ multiplex PCR, yet TCRdb's version contains in-frame clones alone and is incomplete. The table has some 150,000 clones, roughly 79% seen once; the top ten hold over 1.3%. Sequencing was carried out using PBMCs. This clonotype originated in a woman in her thirties or forties in good health and CMV-seronegative.

The CDR3 loop reads CASSQEVSQGNYGYTF. In DNA form, the CDR3 reads TGTGCCAGCAGCCAAGAGGTCTCTCAGGGTAACTATGGCTACACCTTC. This chain connects TRBV4-2 to TRBJ1-2; a weak D match, TRBD1 (5 bases). Germline CDR1 reads LGHNA; CDR2 reads YNFKEQ. V dropped 0 bases and J dropped 1 base, with 12 bases sitting between them. CDR3 length: 16 amino acids.